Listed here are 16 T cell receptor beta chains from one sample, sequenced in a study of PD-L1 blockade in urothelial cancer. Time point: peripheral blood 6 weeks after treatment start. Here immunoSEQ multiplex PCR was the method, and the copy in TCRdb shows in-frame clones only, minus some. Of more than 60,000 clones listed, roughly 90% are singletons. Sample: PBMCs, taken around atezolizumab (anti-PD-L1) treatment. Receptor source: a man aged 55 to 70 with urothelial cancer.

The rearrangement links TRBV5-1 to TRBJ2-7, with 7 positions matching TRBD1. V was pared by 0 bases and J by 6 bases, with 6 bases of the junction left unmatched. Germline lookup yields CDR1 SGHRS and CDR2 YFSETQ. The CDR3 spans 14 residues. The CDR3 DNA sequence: TGCGCCAGCAGCTTGGATTGGGACAGTTCCGAGCAGTACTTC. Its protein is CASSLDWDSSEQYF. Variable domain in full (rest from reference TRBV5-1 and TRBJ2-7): KAGVTQTPRYLIKTRGQQVTLSCSPISGHRSVSWYQQTPGQGLQFLFEYFSETQRNKGNFPGRFSGRQFSNSRSEMNVSTLELGDSALYLCASSLDWDSSEQYFGPGTRLTVT.

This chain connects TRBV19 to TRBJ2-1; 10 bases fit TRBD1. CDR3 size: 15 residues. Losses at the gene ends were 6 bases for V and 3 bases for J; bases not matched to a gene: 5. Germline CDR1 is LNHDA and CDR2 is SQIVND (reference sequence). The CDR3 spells CASSFRDRGYNEQFF. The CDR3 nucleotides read TGTGCCAGTAGCTTCCGGGACAGGGGCTACAATGAGCAGTTCTTC.

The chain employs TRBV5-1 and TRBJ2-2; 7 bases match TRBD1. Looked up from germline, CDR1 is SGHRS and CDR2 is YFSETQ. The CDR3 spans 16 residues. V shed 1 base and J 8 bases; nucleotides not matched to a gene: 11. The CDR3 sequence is CASSLKTGVFTGELFF. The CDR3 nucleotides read TGCGCCAGCAGCTTGAAAACAGGGGTATTTACAGGGGAGCTGTTTTTT. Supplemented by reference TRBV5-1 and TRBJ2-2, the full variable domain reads KAGVTQTPRYLIKTRGQQVTLSCSPISGHRSVSWYQQTPGQGLQFLFEYFSETQRNKGNFPGRFSGRQFSNSRSEMNVSTLELGDSALYLCASSLKTGVFTGELFFGEGSRLTVL.

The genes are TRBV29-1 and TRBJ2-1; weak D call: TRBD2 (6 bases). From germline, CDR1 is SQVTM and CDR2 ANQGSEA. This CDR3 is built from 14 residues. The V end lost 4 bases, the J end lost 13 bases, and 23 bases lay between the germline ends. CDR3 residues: CSVGPGAGLVPQFF. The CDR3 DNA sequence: TGCAGCGTTGGCCCAGGAGCGGGCTTGGTTCCCCAGTTCTTC.

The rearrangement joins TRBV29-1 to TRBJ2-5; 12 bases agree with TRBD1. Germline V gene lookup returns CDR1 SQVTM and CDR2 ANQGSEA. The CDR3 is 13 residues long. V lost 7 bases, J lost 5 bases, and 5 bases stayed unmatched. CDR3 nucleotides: TGCAGCGCGGGACAGGGGGCAGGGGAGACCCAGTACTTC. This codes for CSAGQGAGETQYF.

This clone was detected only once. The CDR3 sequence: CASSGTGTGNTIYF. The CDR3 DNA is TGTGCCAGCAGTGGTACAGGGACTGGAAACACCATATATTTT. This chain connects TRBV25-1 to TRBJ1-3; D perhaps matches TRBD1 (6 bases). The CDR3 spans 14 residues. The V and J ends lost 4 bases and 2 bases respectively, with 9 bases between them. The germline V gene has CDR1 MGHDK and CDR2 SYGVNS.

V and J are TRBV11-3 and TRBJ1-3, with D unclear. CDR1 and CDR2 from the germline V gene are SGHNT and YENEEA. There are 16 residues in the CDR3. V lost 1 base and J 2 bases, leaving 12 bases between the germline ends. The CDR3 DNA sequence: TGTGCCAGCAGCTTAGGAGGGTGGATAACTGGAAACACCATATATTTT. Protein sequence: CASSLGGWITGNTIYF.

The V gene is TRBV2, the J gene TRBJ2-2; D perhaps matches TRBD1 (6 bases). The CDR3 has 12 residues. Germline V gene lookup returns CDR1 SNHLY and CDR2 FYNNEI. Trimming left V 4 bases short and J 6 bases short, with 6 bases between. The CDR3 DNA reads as TGTGCCAGCAGTGGGGGGCCCGGGGAGCTGTTTTTT. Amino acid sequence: CASSGGPGELFF.

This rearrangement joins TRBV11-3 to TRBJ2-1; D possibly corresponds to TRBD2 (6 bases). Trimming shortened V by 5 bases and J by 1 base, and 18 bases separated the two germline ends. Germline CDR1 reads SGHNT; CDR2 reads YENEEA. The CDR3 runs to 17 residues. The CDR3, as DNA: TGTGCCAGCAGCCCTTTTGGGGGGACCGGTTCCTACAATGAGCAGTTCTTC. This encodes CASSPFGGTGSYNEQFF.

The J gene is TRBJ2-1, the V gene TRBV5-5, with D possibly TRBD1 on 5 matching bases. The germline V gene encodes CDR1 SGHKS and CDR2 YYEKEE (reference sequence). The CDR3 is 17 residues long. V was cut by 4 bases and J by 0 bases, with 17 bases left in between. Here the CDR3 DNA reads TGTGCCAGCAGCCCTGGTATAGGGGCAGGCTCCTACAATGAGCAGTTCTTC. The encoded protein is CASSPGIGAGSYNEQFF.

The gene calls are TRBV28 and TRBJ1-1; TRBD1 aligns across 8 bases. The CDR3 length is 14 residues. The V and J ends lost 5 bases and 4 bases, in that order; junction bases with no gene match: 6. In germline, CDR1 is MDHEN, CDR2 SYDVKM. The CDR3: CASSPRGQATEAFF. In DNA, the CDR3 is TGTGCCAGCAGTCCAAGGGGACAGGCCACTGAAGCTTTCTTT.

The CDR3 spells CASSLEKARNEQFF. The CDR3 DNA reads as TGCGCCAGCAGCTTGGAGAAAGCGCGAAATGAGCAGTTCTTC. J is TRBJ2-1 and V is TRBV5-1, with D unresolved. Trimming shortened V by 0 bases and J by 7 bases, and 11 bases separated the two germline ends. The CDR3 has 14 residues. From germline, CDR1 is SGHRS and CDR2 YFSETQ.

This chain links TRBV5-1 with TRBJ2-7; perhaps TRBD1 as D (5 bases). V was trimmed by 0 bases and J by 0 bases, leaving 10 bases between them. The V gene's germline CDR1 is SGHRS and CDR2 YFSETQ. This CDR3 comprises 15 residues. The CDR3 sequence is CASSLEGQLSYEQYF. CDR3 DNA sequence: TGCGCCAGCAGCTTGGAGGGGCAGCTCTCCTACGAGCAGTACTTC.

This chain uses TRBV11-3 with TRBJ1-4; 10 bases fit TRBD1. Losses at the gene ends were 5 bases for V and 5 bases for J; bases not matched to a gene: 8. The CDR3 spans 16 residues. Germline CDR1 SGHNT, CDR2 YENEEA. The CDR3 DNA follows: TGTGCCAGCAGCCTAGCCCCGGGACAGGGGAATGAAAAACTGTTTTTT. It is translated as CASSLAPGQGNEKLFF. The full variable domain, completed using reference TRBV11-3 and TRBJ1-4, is EAGVVQSPRYKIIEKKQPVAFWCNPISGHNTLYWYLQNLGQGPELLIRYENEEAVDDSQLPKDRFSAERLKGVDSTLKIQPAELGDSAVYLCASSLAPGQGNEKLFFGSGTQLSVL.

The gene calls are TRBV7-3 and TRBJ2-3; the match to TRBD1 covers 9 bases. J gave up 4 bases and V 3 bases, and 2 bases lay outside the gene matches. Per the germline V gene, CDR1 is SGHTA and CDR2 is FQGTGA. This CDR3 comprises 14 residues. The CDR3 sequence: CASSFGQGPDTQYF. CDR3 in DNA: TGTGCCAGCAGCTTTGGACAGGGGCCAGATACGCAGTATTTT. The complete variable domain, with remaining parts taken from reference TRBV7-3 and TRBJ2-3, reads GAGVSQTPSNKVTEKGKYVELRCDPISGHTALYWYRQSLGQGPEFLIYFQGTGAADDSGLPNDRFFAVRPEGSVSTLKIQRTERGDSAVYLCASSFGQGPDTQYFGPGTRLTVL.

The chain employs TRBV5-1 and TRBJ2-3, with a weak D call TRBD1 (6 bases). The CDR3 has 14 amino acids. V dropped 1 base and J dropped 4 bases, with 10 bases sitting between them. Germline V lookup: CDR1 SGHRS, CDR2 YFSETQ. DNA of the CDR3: TGCGCCAGCAGCTTGACTGCAGGGGCAGATACGCAGTATTTT. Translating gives CASSLTAGADTQYF.